This TCR beta chain was found in a study of human T cells and chemical hapten exposure. About the research overall: Once 0.01% DPC had been applied to the upper back by patch test, readings were taken at 6 days. Study-wide points: Expanded TCRs showed more large CDR3 clusters than pre-sensitization or healthy control sets.

Authors' processing steps: With a range of 23,224 to 690,600, the median per sample was around 97,000 TCRs. TCRdb itself ran the RACE reads through MiXCR, one entry per CDR3 protein. These V and J calls originate from TCRdb's pipeline instead of the authors' own analysis. The repertoire has 350,000 or so distinct CDR3 sequences, around 7% of them found once; the top ten carry 7% to 10%. Time point denoted: patch test 1, 2 weeks after DPC sensitization. Treatment defined: therapeutic diphenylcyclopropenone sensitization with weekly scalp DPC. Donors were 18 to 70-year-old alopecia patients suitable for DPC. This clonotype appeared many times. The target antigen is unknown. Trimming shortened V by 3 bases and J by 2 bases, and 13 bases separated the two germline ends. The CDR3 is 15 residues long. CDR1 and CDR2 (germline): SEHNR, FQNEAQ (reference sequence).

The source is a woman between 18 and 30 years old with alopecia areata. Some clones in this sample may be carry-over from other donors' samples. Sequencing was performed on whole blood, taken in connection with sensitization to the hapten diphenylcyclopropenone (DPC). This chain uses TRBV7-9 with TRBJ2-5; D remains ambiguous. The CDR3 DNA reads TGTGCCAGCAGCTTTAGTGGTCGGCGGCAAGAGACCCAGTACTTC. Translation: CASSFSGRRQETQYF.